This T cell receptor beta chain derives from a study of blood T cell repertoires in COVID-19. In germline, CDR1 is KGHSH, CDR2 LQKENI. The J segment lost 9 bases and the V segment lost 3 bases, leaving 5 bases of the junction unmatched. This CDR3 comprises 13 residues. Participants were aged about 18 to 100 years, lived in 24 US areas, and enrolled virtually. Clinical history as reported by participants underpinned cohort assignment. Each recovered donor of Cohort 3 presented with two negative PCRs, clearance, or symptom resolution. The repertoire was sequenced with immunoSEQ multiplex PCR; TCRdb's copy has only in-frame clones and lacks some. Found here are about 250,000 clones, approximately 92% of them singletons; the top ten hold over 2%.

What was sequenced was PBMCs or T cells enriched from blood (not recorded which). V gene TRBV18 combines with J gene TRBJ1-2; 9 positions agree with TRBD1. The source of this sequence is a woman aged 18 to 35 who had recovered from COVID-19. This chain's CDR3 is CASSPGQGERYTF. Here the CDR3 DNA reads TGTGCCAGCTCACCGGGACAGGGAGAACGCTACACCTTC.